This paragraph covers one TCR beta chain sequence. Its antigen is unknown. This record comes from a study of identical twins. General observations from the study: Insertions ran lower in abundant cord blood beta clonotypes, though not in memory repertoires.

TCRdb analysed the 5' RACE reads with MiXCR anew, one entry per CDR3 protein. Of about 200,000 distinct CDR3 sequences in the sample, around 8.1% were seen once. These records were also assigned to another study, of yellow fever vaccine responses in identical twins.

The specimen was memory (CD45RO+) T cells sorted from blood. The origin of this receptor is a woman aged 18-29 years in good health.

The CDR3 is CASSLAASGGGETQYF. The CDR3 DNA follows: TGCGCCAGCAGCTTGGCGGCTAGCGGGGGCGGGGAGACCCAGTACTTC. The chain combines TRBV5-1 with TRBJ2-5; TRBD2 agrees at 10 bases. Unmatched junction bases numbered 7, after V lost 0 bases and J lost 5 bases. The CDR3 consists of 16 residues. Germline V lookup: CDR1 SGHRS, CDR2 YFSETQ.